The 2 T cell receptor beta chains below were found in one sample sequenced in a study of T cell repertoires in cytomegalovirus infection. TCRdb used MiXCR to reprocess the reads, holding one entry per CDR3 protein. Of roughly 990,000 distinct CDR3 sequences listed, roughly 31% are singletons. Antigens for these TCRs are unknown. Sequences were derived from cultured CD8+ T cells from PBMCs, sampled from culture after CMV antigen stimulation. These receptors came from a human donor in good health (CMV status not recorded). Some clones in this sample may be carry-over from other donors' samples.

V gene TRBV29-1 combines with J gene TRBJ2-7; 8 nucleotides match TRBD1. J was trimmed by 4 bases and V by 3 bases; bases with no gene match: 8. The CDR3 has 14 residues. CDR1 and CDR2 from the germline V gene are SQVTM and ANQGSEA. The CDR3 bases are TGCAGCGTTGACCTTGGTCAGGGGGCGTACGAGCAGTACTTC. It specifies CSVDLGQGAYEQYF.

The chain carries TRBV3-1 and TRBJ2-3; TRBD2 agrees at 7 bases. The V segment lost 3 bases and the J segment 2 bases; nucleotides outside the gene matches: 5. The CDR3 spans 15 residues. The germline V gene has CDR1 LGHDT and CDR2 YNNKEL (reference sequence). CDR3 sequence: CASSHGGTNTDTQYF. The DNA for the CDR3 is TGTGCCAGCAGCCACGGGGGGACTAACACAGATACGCAGTATTTT.